Listed below are T cell receptor beta chains from one sample, sequenced in a study of shared clonotypes between healthy human individuals. The data were produced by immunoSEQ multiplex PCR, yet TCRdb's version contains in-frame clones alone and is incomplete. Altogether some 79,000 clones are present, 62% being singletons, with the ten largest covering approximately 56%. The sample taken for sequencing was memory CD8+ T cells sorted from blood. These receptor sequences come from a man aged 30-40 years in good health. Both conserved end residues are part of each CDR3. Fields, in order: clone size, D gene, J gene, V gene, CDR3 DNA, CDR3 protein. The D gene is left open where the match is weak. Part of the rows lack a size; the others show once, few, many or a class for expanded clones.

clone_size: few
d_call: TRBD1
j_call: TRBJ1-2
v_call: TRBV4-1
cdr3_nt: TGCGCCAGCAGCCAAGGTCCGGGACAGTTCTATGGCTACACCTTC
cdr3_aa: CASSQGPGQFYGYTF

clone_size: NA
d_call: NA
j_call: TRBJ1-4
v_call: TRBV6-5
cdr3_nt: TGTGCCAGCAGCTCGGACTTGGGCTTAAATGAAAAACTGTTTTTT
cdr3_aa: CASSSDLGLNEKLFF

clone_size: NA
d_call: NA
j_call: TRBJ1-4
v_call: TRBV27
cdr3_nt: TGTGCCAGCAGACGAACTCAGTGGGCGATGGGCGAAAAACTGTTTTTT
cdr3_aa: CASRRTQWAMGEKLFF

clone_size: NA
d_call: TRBD2
j_call: TRBJ2-7
v_call: TRBV10-2
cdr3_nt: TGCGCCAGCAGTCGACTAGCGGGAGAGCTCGCCTACGAGCAGTACTTC
cdr3_aa: CASSRLAGELAYEQYF

clone_size: NA
d_call: TRBD1
j_call: TRBJ1-2
v_call: TRBV2
cdr3_nt: TGTGCCAGCAGCGGTGGACAGGGCTATGGCTACACCTTC
cdr3_aa: CASSGGQGYGYTF

clone_size: NA
d_call: NA
j_call: TRBJ2-1
v_call: TRBV4-3
cdr3_nt: TGCGCCAGCAGCCAAGCTAGGGAGGCTTACAATGAGCAGTTCTTC
cdr3_aa: CASSQAREAYNEQFF

clone_size: NA
d_call: TRBD1
j_call: TRBJ2-3
v_call: TRBV15
cdr3_nt: TGTGCCACCAGCAGCGACAGGGAGTGGGGCACAGATACGCAGTATTTT
cdr3_aa: CATSSDREWGTDTQYF

clone_size: many
d_call: TRBD2
j_call: TRBJ2-1
v_call: TRBV6-4
cdr3_nt: TGTGCCAGCAGTGAGGCTAGCGGGAGTGTTGATGAGCAGTTCTTC
cdr3_aa: CASSEASGSVDEQFF

clone_size: NA
d_call: NA
j_call: TRBJ2-1
v_call: TRBV27
cdr3_nt: TGTGCCAGCAGTTTAGGAGTCTTCTCATACAATGAGCAGTTCTTC
cdr3_aa: CASSLGVFSYNEQFF

clone_size: many
d_call: NA
j_call: TRBJ1-2
v_call: TRBV7-9
cdr3_nt: TGTGCCAGCAGACCGGATCATGGCTACACCTTC
cdr3_aa: CASRPDHGYTF

clone_size: NA
d_call: NA
j_call: TRBJ2-7
v_call: TRBV15
cdr3_nt: TGTGCCACCAGCAGAGAAGAGCTTACGGGGAACTACGAGCAGTACTTC
cdr3_aa: CATSREELTGNYEQYF

clone_size: NA
d_call: NA
j_call: TRBJ2-6
v_call: TRBV5-1
cdr3_nt: TGCGCCAGCAGCTTGGCAGCCGACTCTGGGGCCAACGTCCTGACTTTC
cdr3_aa: CASSLAADSGANVLTF

clone_size: once
d_call: NA
j_call: TRBJ2-1
v_call: TRBV6-5
cdr3_nt: TGTGCCAGCAGTTACACTGGACAGGAGCAGTTCTTC
cdr3_aa: CASSYTGQEQFF

clone_size: NA
d_call: TRBD1
j_call: TRBJ2-7
v_call: TRBV9
cdr3_nt: TGTGCCAGCAGCCCCGTTGGGACAGAGTACGAGCAGTACTTC
cdr3_aa: CASSPVGTEYEQYF

clone_size: NA
d_call: NA
j_call: TRBJ2-1
v_call: TRBV11-2
cdr3_nt: TGTGCCAGCAGCCCCACAGGGAATGAGCAGTTCTTC
cdr3_aa: CASSPTGNEQFF

clone_size: NA
d_call: TRBD2
j_call: TRBJ2-6
v_call: TRBV10-2
cdr3_nt: TGCGCCACTACAGGATCGGTGGCGGGAGCTCACTCTGGGGCCAACGTCCTGACTTTC
cdr3_aa: CATTGSVAGAHSGANVLTF

clone_size: many
d_call: TRBD2
j_call: TRBJ2-1
v_call: TRBV27
cdr3_nt: TGTGCCAGCCGAAATCTAGCGGGAGCATTCTTC
cdr3_aa: CASRNLAGAFF

clone_size: NA
d_call: TRBD2
j_call: TRBJ2-5
v_call: TRBV5-4
cdr3_nt: TGTGCCAGCAGCTTGGCGCCAATCGGGGGGGGTTCCCAAGAGACCCAGTACTTC
cdr3_aa: CASSLAPIGGGSQETQYF

clone_size: few
d_call: TRBD2
j_call: TRBJ2-7
v_call: TRBV4-2
cdr3_nt: TGTGCCAGCAGCCAAATGACTAGCGAGGCCTACGAGCAGTACTTC
cdr3_aa: CASSQMTSEAYEQYF

clone_size: NA
d_call: TRBD2
j_call: TRBJ2-2
v_call: TRBV7-6
cdr3_nt: TGTGCCAGCAGCTTAGGACTAGCGGGAGGTGGGACCGGGGAGCTGTTTTTT
cdr3_aa: CASSLGLAGGGTGELFF

clone_size: NA
d_call: NA
j_call: TRBJ2-7
v_call: TRBV2
cdr3_nt: TGTGCCAGCGTAGGGGGGGCTCGCGAGTACTTC
cdr3_aa: CASVGGAREYF

clone_size: NA
d_call: TRBD1
j_call: TRBJ2-4
v_call: TRBV15
cdr3_nt: TGTGCCACCAGCTTCAGGGACAGGGCCAAAAACATTCAGTACTTC
cdr3_aa: CATSFRDRAKNIQYF